The 30 T cell receptor beta chains presented below share a single source sample, sequenced in a study of shared clonotypes between healthy human individuals. Data came from immunoSEQ multiplex PCR; TCRdb stores just in-frame clones and leaves some out. This table has roughly 2 million clones, about 94% appearing once. Terminally differentiated effector memory CD45RA+ cells were excluded by CCR7 positive selection of CD45RO-negative cells. Input material: naive CD8+ T cells sorted from blood. The receptor source for this set is a man younger than 30 in good health.

This clone has only a few counts. J is TRBJ1-2 and V is TRBV28; D might be TRBD1 (6 bases). V lost 3 bases and J 0 bases, leaving 17 bases between the germline ends. The CDR3 loop spans 17 amino acids. The germline V gene encodes CDR1 MDHEN and CDR2 SYDVKM. The CDR3 here is CASSLEGTGTTNYGYTF. The CDR3, as DNA: TGTGCCAGCAGTTTGGAGGGGACCGGGACAACTAACTATGGCTACACCTTC.

J is TRBJ2-7 and V is TRBV9, with D unclear. The CDR3 length is 12 residues. The germline V and J ends were trimmed by 4 bases and 7 bases, with 12 bases remaining between them. From germline, CDR1 is SGDLS and CDR2 YYNGEE. This CDR3 reads CASSPVMGEQYF. The CDR3 nucleotides read TGTGCCAGCAGCCCCGTCATGGGTGAGCAGTACTTC. The full variable domain, its missing parts supplied by reference TRBV9 and TRBJ2-7, is DSGVTQTPKHLITATGQRVTLRCSPRSGDLSVYWYQQSLDQGLQFLIQYYNGEERAKGNILERFSAQQFPDLHSELNLSSLELGDSALYFCASSPVMGEQYFGPGTRLTVT.

The chain links TRBV6-6 to TRBJ2-7; no firm D call. Trimming left V 5 bases short and J 3 bases short, with 14 bases between. The CDR3 has 14 residues. Germline V CDR1 and CDR2: MNHNY, SVGAGI (reference sequence). CDR3 DNA sequence: TGTGCCAGCAGTAATCTTGGAGAGAGCTACGAGCAGTACTTC. It codes for CASSNLGESYEQYF.

The chain has TRBV30 and TRBJ2-7; D may be TRBD2 (5 bases). Germline lookup yields CDR1 GTSNPN and CDR2 SVGIG (reference sequence). Trimming left V 2 bases short and J 5 bases short, with 10 bases between. This CDR3 is built from 12 residues. The CDR3 reads CAWSPAGHEQYF. The CDR3 nucleotides are TGTGCCTGGAGTCCGGCGGGCCACGAGCAGTACTTC.

V is TRBV19 and J is TRBJ1-6; D is ambiguous. The CDR3 is 16 amino acids. Germline V gives CDR1 LNHDA, CDR2 SQIVND (reference sequence). Trimming left V 6 bases short and J 7 bases short, with 19 bases between. The CDR3 sequence is CASRPFLLDVNSPLHF. The CDR3 DNA reads as TGTGCCAGTAGGCCATTTCTATTGGACGTAAATTCACCCCTCCACTTT.

The genes are TRBV7-9 and TRBJ2-3, with D perhaps TRBD1 (6 bases). The germline CDR1 and CDR2 sequences are SEHNR and FQNEAQ (reference sequence). The CDR3 runs to 14 residues. V lost 9 bases, J lost 1 base, and 14 bases lay in between. CDR3 residues: CASATGLGTDTQYF. The CDR3 DNA reads as TGTGCCAGTGCTACAGGGTTGGGCACAGATACGCAGTATTTT.

The chain joins TRBV6-1 to TRBJ2-7, with D possibly being TRBD1 (6 bases). The germline gives CDR1 MNHNS, CDR2 SASEGT. V was clipped by 2 bases and J by 4 bases, with 9 bases between them. The CDR3 has 13 amino acids. The CDR3 protein is CASSEIQGYEQYF. For the CDR3, the DNA is TGTGCCAGCAGTGAAATACAGGGTTACGAGCAGTACTTC.

The genes are TRBV21-1 and TRBJ2-7; no check of the table's D call, TRBD1, against the DNA was made. TRBV21-1 is marked as a pseudogene. This CDR3 spans 14 amino acids. This CDR3 reads CASSLALTGNEQYF. DNA of the CDR3: TGTGCCAGCAGCCTAGCATTGACAGGAAACGAGCAGTACTTC.

The V gene is TRBV27, the J gene TRBJ1-1; 10 nucleotides line up with TRBD1. CDR3 length: 17 amino acids. Germline lookup yields CDR1 MNHEY and CDR2 SMNVEV (reference sequence). V dropped 5 bases and J dropped 1; count of bases not matched to a gene: 10. CDR3 region: CASSHMTGGAGNTEAFF. As DNA, the CDR3 is TGTGCCAGCAGTCACATGACAGGGGGCGCGGGGAACACTGAAGCTTTCTTT.

This clone showed up just once. The chain employs TRBV25-1 and TRBJ2-7; D uncertain. Deletions cut 4 bases from V and 3 bases from J, with 4 bases between. Germline CDR1 MGHDK, CDR2 SYGVNS. The CDR3 runs 11 residues. The CDR3 DNA follows: TGTGCCAGCAGTGGCATCTACGAGCAGTACTTC. This encodes CASSGIYEQYF.

The sample holds a few counts of this clone. This chain connects TRBV6-6 to TRBJ1-2; D is uncertain. With 2 bases removed from V and 5 bases from J, the gap between germline ends came to 12 bases. The CDR3 runs to 14 residues. Germline V gives CDR1 MNHNY, CDR2 SVGAGI (reference sequence). For the CDR3, the DNA is TGTGCCAGCAGTTACGTGACAACAGATTATGGCTACACCTTC. Its protein product is CASSYVTTDYGYTF.

The DNA for the CDR3 is TGTGCCAGCAGCCAATCACTTGTGGGGGCGAGCACAGATACGCAGTATTTT. Amino acids: CASSQSLVGASTDTQYF. The rearrangement links TRBV4-2 to TRBJ2-3, with a possible D match to TRBD1 (6 bases). V lost 2 bases and J 0 bases, leaving 15 bases between the germline ends. CDR3 length: 17 residues. Germline loops: CDR1 LGHNA, CDR2 YNFKEQ.

The chain joins TRBV9 to TRBJ2-5, with unresolved D. Trimming took off 2 bases at V and 5 bases at J, with 10 bases between the two ends. The CDR3 spans 13 residues. The germline V gene encodes CDR1 SGDLS and CDR2 YYNGEE. CDR3 DNA: TGTGCCAGCAGCGTGAGTAGCATGGAGACCCAGTACTTC. This sequence encodes CASSVSSMETQYF.

This chain uses TRBV6-1 with TRBJ2-3; D not resolved. Trimming took off 4 bases at V and 12 bases at J, with 8 bases between the two ends. This CDR3 has 10 residues. The germline CDR1 and CDR2 sequences are MNHNS and SASEGT. This chain's CDR3 is CASSVSEQYF. CDR3 nucleotide sequence: TGTGCCAGCAGTGTATCGGAACAGTATTTT.

The sample holds one count of this clone. The rearrangement links TRBV7-5 to TRBJ1-1. TRBV7-5 is reported as a pseudogene. The CDR3 is made up of 14 amino acids. The CDR3 is CARTTYEENTEAFF. CDR3 DNA: TGTGCCAGAACCACTTACGAGGAGAACACTGAAGCTTTCTTT.

This clone appeared once. This rearrangement joins TRBV27 to TRBJ2-1; a weak D match, TRBD2 (6 bases). This CDR3 region has 14 residues. V lost 3 bases and J lost 1, with 7 bases in between. CDR1 is MNHEY and CDR2 is SMNVEV in the germline V gene (reference sequence). This chain's CDR3 is CASSLTRSYNEQFF. The CDR3, as DNA: TGTGCCAGCAGTTTGACTAGGTCCTACAATGAGCAGTTCTTC.

The chain has TRBV27 and TRBJ2-7; 8 positions match TRBD2. V shed 5 bases and J 5 bases; nucleotides not matched to a gene: 14. This CDR3 has 16 residues. Germline V lookup: CDR1 MNHEY, CDR2 SMNVEV (reference sequence). CDR3 DNA sequence: TGTGCCAGCAGTCCACTCGCGCACGGGAGGGCCCACGAGCAGTACTTC. Its translation is CASSPLAHGRAHEQYF.

The chain combines TRBV7-9 with TRBJ2-3, with D unresolved. Per germline, CDR1 SEHNR and CDR2 FQNEAQ (reference sequence). The ends were cut back, 6 bases at V and 5 bases at J, with 6 bases in the middle. The CDR3 is made up of 11 amino acids. The CDR3 DNA follows: TGTGCCAGCAGTGTTATAGATACGCAGTATTTT. It specifies CASSVIDTQYF. The full variable domain, with the rest looked up from reference TRBV7-9 and TRBJ2-3, is DTGVSQNPRHKITKRGQNVTFRCDPISEHNRLYWYRQTLGQGPEFLTYFQNEAQLEKSRLLSDRFSAERPKGSFSTLEIQRTEQGDSAMYLCASSVIDTQYFGPGTRLTVL.

The V gene is TRBV5-3, the J gene TRBJ2-2; 13 bases map to TRBD2. TRBV5-3 is filed as an ORF, its function uncertain. The length of the CDR3 is 19 residues. J gave up 2 bases and V 2 bases, and 9 bases lay outside the gene matches. The CDR3 sequence is CARSFGTSGATPNTGELFF. CDR3 DNA sequence: TGTGCCAGAAGCTTTGGGACTAGCGGGGCCACACCTAACACCGGGGAGCTGTTTTTT.

The genes are TRBV5-1 and TRBJ1-6, with D possibly TRBD1 on 5 matching bases. Germline V gene data show CDR1 as SGHRS and CDR2 as YFSETQ. Trimming stripped 4 bases from V and 10 bases from J, with 12 bases between. The CDR3 loop spans 13 amino acids. This CDR3 reads CASSPDGASPLHF. The CDR3 DNA reads as TGCGCCAGCAGCCCGGATGGGGCGTCACCCCTCCACTTT.

This chain joins TRBV5-6 and TRBJ2-7, with TRBD2 matching over 7 bases. The trim removed 0 bases at V and 5 bases at J, leaving 8 bases unmatched. Germline loops: CDR1 SGHDT, CDR2 YYEEEE. The CDR3 totals 15 residues. DNA for the CDR3: TGTGCCAGCAGCTTGGGAGGACTAGACGTAGACGAGCAGTACTTC. It is translated as CASSLGGLDVDEQYF.

CDR3 in amino acids: CASTLQAAYNSPLHF. The CDR3 DNA is TGTGCCAGCACGTTACAGGCGGCCTATAATTCACCCCTCCACTTT. V gene TRBV2 combines with J gene TRBJ1-6; a possible D gene is TRBD1 (5 bases). The length of the CDR3 is 15 residues. V was clipped by 7 bases and J by 2 bases, with 12 bases between them. The germline V gene encodes CDR1 SNHLY and CDR2 FYNNEI.

V usage is TRBV5-5 and J usage is TRBJ1-5; TRBD1 is a possible D gene (5 bases). Deletions cut 3 bases from V and 1 base from J, with 5 bases between. This CDR3 comprises 13 residues. Germline CDR1 is SGHKS and CDR2 is YYEKEE (reference sequence). Written as DNA, the CDR3 is TGTGCCAGCAGCTGGGACAGCAATCAGCCCCAGCATTTT. Translated, it gives CASSWDSNQPQHF.

The V and J genes are TRBV18 and TRBJ2-2, with 8 bases lining up with TRBD1. Germline assignment: CDR1 KGHSH and CDR2 LQKENI. The CDR3 runs to 15 residues. The ends lost 3 bases at V and 5 bases at J; junction bases unmatched: 5. The CDR3 nucleotides read TGTGCCAGCTCACCTGCGGACAGGGTAACCGGGGAGCTGTTTTTT. Its translation: CASSPADRVTGELFF.

The chain links TRBV2 to TRBJ2-2; 11 bases agree with TRBD2. The CDR3 has 16 residues. Trimming took 2 bases from V and 7 from J; bases not matched to a gene: 6. Looked up from germline, CDR1 is SNHLY and CDR2 is FYNNEI. The CDR3 region has the DNA TGTGCCAGCAGTGAATTACTAGCGGGAGTGGTCGGGGAGCTGTTTTTT. Its translation: CASSELLAGVVGELFF.

V is TRBV30 and J is TRBJ2-1, with D possibly TRBD2 on 5 matching bases. V lost 7 bases and J lost 0, with 10 bases in between. The length of the CDR3 is 13 residues. Germline CDR1 reads GTSNPN; CDR2 reads SVGIG (reference sequence). The CDR3 sequence is CASRDSSYNEQFF. The CDR3 nucleotides read TGTGCCTCGAGGGATAGCTCCTACAATGAGCAGTTCTTC. The complete variable domain, with remaining parts taken from reference TRBV30 and TRBJ2-1, reads SQTIHQWPATLVQPVGSPLSLECTVEGTSNPNLYWYRQAAGRGLQLLFYSVGIGQISSEVPQNLSASRPQDRQFILSSKKLLLSDSGFYLCASRDSSYNEQFFGPGTRLTVL.

The J gene is TRBJ2-3, the V gene TRBV11-3, with TRBD2 matching 9 bases. The J segment lost 6 bases and the V segment lost 5 bases, leaving 12 bases of the junction unmatched. The germline CDR1 and CDR2 sequences are SGHNT and YENEEA. This CDR3 is 16 amino acids long. CDR3 coding DNA: TGTGCCAGCAGCACGGGGACTAGCAGGGTTTCGGATACGCAGTATTTT. Its translation is CASSTGTSRVSDTQYF.

The chain recombines TRBV5-4 with TRBJ2-5; the D gene is possibly TRBD1 (7 bases). The CDR3 extends over 14 amino acids. CDR1 is SGHNT, CDR2 YYREEE, per germline (reference sequence). Trimming removed 3 bases from V and 7 bases from J, with 16 bases in between. CDR3 loop: CASSYLDREVTQYF. As DNA, the CDR3 is TGTGCCAGCAGCTACCTCGACAGGGAGGTGACCCAGTACTTC.

The genes are TRBV7-3 and TRBJ2-3; D is perhaps TRBD1 (5 bases). Germline CDR1 and CDR2: SGHTA and FQGTGA. The CDR3 runs to 17 residues. The ends were cut back, 2 bases at V and 1 base at J, with 16 bases in the middle. The CDR3 sequence is CASSLGVGQAGTDTQYF. The CDR3 DNA sequence: TGTGCCAGCAGCTTAGGTGTGGGGCAGGCGGGCACAGATACGCAGTATTTT.

The chain is built from TRBV5-1 and TRBJ2-2; D gene ambiguous. There are 17 residues in the CDR3. Germline-derived CDR1 and CDR2 are SGHRS and YFSETQ. Deletions cut 0 bases from V and 2 bases from J, with 14 bases between. DNA of the CDR3: TGCGCCAGCAGCTTGGTAGGGCAGACGATAAACACCGGGGAGCTGTTTTTT. This encodes CASSLVGQTINTGELFF. Drawing the rest from reference TRBV5-1 and TRBJ2-2, the complete variable domain is KAGVTQTPRYLIKTRGQQVTLSCSPISGHRSVSWYQQTPGQGLQFLFEYFSETQRNKGNFPGRFSGRQFSNSRSEMNVSTLELGDSALYLCASSLVGQTINTGELFFGEGSRLTVL.